The source of this T cell receptor beta chain is a study of metastatic and nonmetastatic thyroid tumors. Looking at the study overall: The study looked at repertoires side by side in blood and in tumor or nodule tissue from malignant and benign thyroid patients.

Turning to this clone: The antigen is unknown.

Study-wide results and caveats: Versus benign nodules, malignant thyroid tumors reportedly had significantly higher TCR beta diversity, in blood and tumor.

Thyroid surgery was preceded by no treatment in any patient. As originally analysed: Variation in CDR3 across clinicopathological groups served as the basis for constructing a distant-metastasis classifier in papillary thyroid cancer. Via MiXCR, TCRdb re-called the PCR reads. The V and J calls follow TCRdb's processing rather than the paper's. The sample shows 30,000 to 40,000 clones, 18% of them seen only once. The CDR3 totals 14 residues. Germline V gene lookup returns CDR1 LNHDA and CDR2 SQIVND (reference sequence). Trimming removed 5 bases at V and 4 bases at J, with 11 bases between. This receptor was obtained from a male donor with papillary thyroid cancer or a benign thyroid nodule (not recorded which). Some clones in this sample may be carry-over from other donors' samples. Material for sequencing was blood. This chain joins TRBV19 and TRBJ2-2, with TRBD1 as a possible D gene (6 bases). CDR3 residues: CASSAGVLTGELFF. The CDR3 DNA is TGTGCCAGTAGTGCAGGGGTCCTCACCGGGGAGCTGTTTTTT.